The table lists the clone carrying this TCR beta chain with many counts. Flow cytometry had shown expanded CD8+CD57+ cells in the patients chosen for sequencing. None of the patients had been given any therapy when their blood was sampled. The sample is drawn from a study of CD8+CD57+ T cells in acquired aplastic anemia. The germline gives CDR1 SGHTA, CDR2 FQGNSA. The V end lost 5 bases, the J end lost 5 bases, and 13 bases lay between the germline ends. The CDR3 length is 14 residues. TCR beta VDJ combinations and CDR3 sequences were profiled from genomic DNA. TCRdb reprocessed the reads via MiXCR and lists one record per CDR3 protein. This sample carries about 160,000 distinct CDR3 sequences, more than 45% of them seen once, and the ten largest clones take 3.2%.

The chain couples TRBV7-2 to TRBJ1-5, with D possibly TRBD1 on 6 matching bases. The clonotype was recovered from a human donor with aplastic anemia. Input material: sorted CD4+, CD8+, or CD8+CD57+ T cells (not recorded which) from PBMCs. The CDR3 DNA reads TGTGCCAGCAGCCCTCCCGGGGGCTATCAGCCCCAGCATTTT. Translation gives CASSPPGGYQPQHF.